One sample yielded the 2 T cell receptor beta chains listed below, sequenced in a study of cytomegalovirus exposure and HLA in healthy donors. PCR amplification relied on 60 Vbeta primers (plus 13 Jbeta primers). Using immunoSEQ multiplex PCR, the repertoire was profiled, and TCRdb retains in-frame clones only, with some absent. The sample has roughly 100,000 clones, 70% to 85% seen once. The specimen was PBMCs. Every receptor here comes from a woman between 40 and 50 years old in good health and CMV-seronegative.

V is TRBV5-1 and J is TRBJ1-2; 9 positions match TRBD1. Unmatched junction bases numbered 9, after V lost 0 bases and J lost 0 bases. This CDR3 has 18 amino acids. Germline values: CDR1 SGHRS, CDR2 YFSETQ. CDR3 protein: CASSLGWTGAGSNYGYTF. The CDR3 DNA follows: TGCGCCAGCAGCTTGGGCTGGACAGGGGCAGGATCTAACTATGGCTACACCTTC. Based on the CDR3 plus reference TRBV5-1 and TRBJ1-2, the full variable domain is KAGVTQTPRYLIKTRGQQVTLSCSPISGHRSVSWYQQTPGQGLQFLFEYFSETQRNKGNFPGRFSGRQFSNSRSEMNVSTLELGDSALYLCASSLGWTGAGSNYGYTFGSGTRLTVV.

The rearrangement uses TRBV7-9 and TRBJ1-5; 7 nucleotides match TRBD1. The CDR3 runs 15 residues. CDR1 and CDR2 from the germline V gene are SEHNR and FQNEAQ (reference sequence). Trimming cost V 6 bases and J 4 bases; bases outside gene matches: 9. CDR3 residues: CASSQGGVGNQPQHF. The CDR3 nucleotides read TGTGCCAGCAGTCAAGGGGGCGTGGGAAATCAGCCCCAGCATTTT.